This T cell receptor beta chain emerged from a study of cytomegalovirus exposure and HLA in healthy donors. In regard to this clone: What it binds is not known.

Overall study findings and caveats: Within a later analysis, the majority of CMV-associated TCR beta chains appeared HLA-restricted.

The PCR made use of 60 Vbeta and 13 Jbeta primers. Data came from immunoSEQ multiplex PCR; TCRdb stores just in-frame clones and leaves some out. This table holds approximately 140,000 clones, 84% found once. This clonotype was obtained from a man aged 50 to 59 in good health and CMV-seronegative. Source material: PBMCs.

The CDR3 region has the DNA TGTGCCAGCAGCTTAGATCGGGACAATGAGCAGTTCTTC. Translating it yields CASSLDRDNEQFF. The rearrangement links TRBV11-2 to TRBJ2-1, with no clear D. This CDR3 is built from 13 residues. V lost 0 bases to trimming and J lost 5 bases, with 5 bases between them. CDR1 SGHAT and CDR2 FQNNGV come from the germline V gene.